This TCR beta chain was sequenced in a study of vaccination effects on CD4 cells after COVID-19. In regard to this clone: Its antigen is unknown.

Regarding the study as a whole: Substantial clonal contraction characterized both infection- and vaccine-induced clones late after vaccination. Sampling in the study covered few convalescent patients and included no early post-infection timepoints.

The CDR3 loop spans 14 amino acids. V lost 5 bases and J lost 6; bases outside the gene matches: 6. The germline gives CDR1 SGHTA, CDR2 FQGTGA. Sequencing was performed with immunoSEQ multiplex PCR; in TCRdb, only in-frame clones are kept and a portion is missing. Of tens of thousands of clones listed, 73% are singletons. Sequencing in the ViraFEST assay came after antigen-specific CD4+ T cells had been expanded with viral peptide pools, which were used to stimulate PBMC. The culture ran for 9 to 11 days, and then CD4+ T cells were isolated. As their vaccination, participants received two doses of either BNT162b2 or mRNA-1273.

The chain couples TRBV7-3 to TRBJ1-2; 10 bases are a match to TRBD1. The origin of this receptor is a human donor who received a COVID-19 vaccine. The material sequenced was CD4+ T cells from PBMCs cultured with HCoV-229E spike peptides, taken after COVID-19 vaccination. CDR3 coding DNA: TGTGCCAGCAGCCCTCAAGGGACAGGGGATGGCTACACCTTC. Translation gives CASSPQGTGDGYTF. The entire variable domain, with the rest obtained from reference TRBV7-3 and TRBJ1-2, is as follows: GAGVSQTPSNKVTEKGKYVELRCDPISGHTALYWYRQSLGQGPEFLIYFQGTGAADDSGLPNDRFFAVRPEGSVSTLKIQRTERGDSAVYLCASSPQGTGDGYTFGSGTRLTVV.